What follows are 23 T cell receptor beta chains derived from one specimen sequenced in a study of CD8+CD57+ T cells in acquired aplastic anemia. Sequencing was done on patients that had shown CD8+CD57+ cell expansion by flow cytometry. The use of genomic DNA as template underpinned the TCR beta VDJ and CDR3 profiling. TCRdb used MiXCR to reprocess the reads, holding one entry per CDR3 protein. Of roughly 98,000 distinct CDR3 sequences listed, 55% to 80% are singletons. Sequenced sample: sorted CD4+, CD8+, or CD8+CD57+ T cells (not recorded which) from PBMCs. The receptors come from a human donor with aplastic anemia.

This sequence joins TRBV29-1 and TRBJ2-7; D ambiguous. Germline-derived CDR1 and CDR2 are SQVTM and ANQGSEA. CDR3 size: 11 residues. Trimming pared 2 bases from V and 1 base from J, leaving 3 bases between. CDR3 region: CSVELSYEQYF. CDR3 DNA: TGCAGCGTTGAATTATCCTACGAGCAGTACTTC.

The gene calls are TRBV29-1 and TRBJ2-2, with D tentatively TRBD1 (6 bases). The CDR3 has 13 amino acids. V shed 5 bases and J shed 1 base, with 8 bases lying between them. In germline, CDR1 is SQVTM, CDR2 ANQGSEA. The CDR3 is CSVRQENTGELFF. CDR3 nucleotide sequence: TGCAGCGTTAGACAGGAGAACACCGGGGAGCTGTTTTTT.

There are a few counts of this clonotype. The gene calls are TRBV20-1 and TRBJ2-5, with TRBD1 matching 7 bases. Germline values: CDR1 DFQATT, CDR2 SNEGSKA (reference sequence). The CDR3 has 11 amino acids. Here the CDR3 DNA reads TGCAGCCCGACAGGGCAAGAGACCCAGTACTTC. Residues: CSPTGQETQYF.

The chain carries TRBV7-8 and TRBJ1-1, with D possibly matching TRBD1 (5 bases). The CDR3 is 14 residues long. CDR1 is SGHVS, CDR2 FQNEAQ, per germline. Between the trimmed V and J ends, which lost 1 base and 6 bases, there was a span of 12 bases. The DNA for the CDR3 is TGTGCCAGCAGCTTAGGGGGACTGGTGTCTGAAGCTTTCTTT. As protein: CASSLGGLVSEAFF.

The rearrangement links TRBV20-1 to TRBJ1-1, with D uncertain. Trimming removed 0 bases from V and 1 base from J, with 9 bases in between. This CDR3 contains 14 residues. Germline-derived CDR1 and CDR2 are DFQATT and SNEGSKA (reference sequence). The CDR3 sequence: CSARDDQPNTEAFF. The CDR3 DNA follows: TGCAGTGCTAGAGACGACCAACCGAACACTGAAGCTTTCTTT.

This clonotype was observed a handful of times. One end of the junction does not line up with germline, which may come from a read error. The genes are TRBV7-2 and TRBJ2-5; D tentatively reads TRBD1 or TRBD2 (6 bases each). The CDR3 extends over 13 amino acids. Germline V gene sequence: CDR1 SGHTA, CDR2 FQGNSA. CDR3: CASNLGGQETQYF. DNA for the CDR3: TGTGCCAGCAACTTAGGGGGGCAAGAGACCCAGTACTTC.

This chain uses TRBV2 with TRBJ2-7; 8 nucleotides align to TRBD1. The CDR3 runs 13 residues. The germline CDR1 and CDR2 sequences are SNHLY and FYNNEI. J gave up 4 bases and V 4 bases, and 3 bases lay outside the gene matches. The CDR3 DNA reads as TGTGCCAGCAGTGGGGACAGGCAGTACGAGCAGTACTTC. Its translation: CASSGDRQYEQYF.

This clonotype appeared a few times. The chain is built from TRBV2 and TRBJ1-1; unclear D gene. V was clipped by 7 bases and J by 7 bases, with 10 bases between them. This CDR3 contains 11 residues. Germline CDR1 SNHLY, CDR2 FYNNEI. CDR3 region: CASIPQYEAFF. For the CDR3, the DNA is TGTGCCAGCATCCCGCAGTATGAAGCTTTCTTT. The whole variable domain, filled in from reference TRBV2 and TRBJ1-1, reads EPEVTQTPSHQVTQMGQEVILRCVPISNHLYFYWYRQILGQKVEFLVSFYNNEISEKSEIFDDQFSVERPDGSNFTLKIRSTKLEDSAMYFCASIPQYEAFFGQGTRLTVV.

The rearrangement joins TRBV2 to TRBJ1-5; D might be TRBD1 (6 bases). The CDR3 contains 13 residues. Germline CDR1 is SNHLY and CDR2 is FYNNEI. V gave up 8 bases and J gave up 3 bases, with 11 bases separating them. The CDR3 reads CASRGQFNQPQHF. The CDR3 nucleotides read TGTGCCAGCCGAGGACAGTTCAATCAGCCCCAGCATTTT.

Remarks on this clonotype: At one boundary the junction diverges from the germline segment, which might be a read error. V usage is TRBV7-3 and J usage is TRBJ1-3; D is unresolved. The germline gives CDR1 SGHTA, CDR2 FQGTGA. The CDR3 consists of 13 residues. The CDR3 here is CASSLNGGNTIYF. CDR3 nucleotide sequence: TGTGCTAGCAGCCTAAATGGGGGAAACACCATATATTTT.

The CDR3 DNA follows: TGTGCCAGCAGCCTGGGACTAGCGGGAGACGAGCAGTACTTC. Translating it yields CASSLGLAGDEQYF. The rearrangement joins TRBV7-9 to TRBJ2-7, with 14 bases aligning to TRBD2. Germline CDR1 and CDR2: SEHNR and FQNEAQ (reference sequence). V lost 5 bases, J lost 5 bases, and 2 bases stayed unmatched. The CDR3 sequence is 14 residues long.

The table lists this clonotype with many counts. The V gene is TRBV6-5, the J gene TRBJ1-1, with D maybe TRBD1 (6 bases). Trimming stripped 2 bases from V and 1 base from J, with 26 bases between. CDR3 length: 20 residues. Germline-derived CDR1 and CDR2 are MNHEY and SVGAGI. CDR3 DNA sequence: TGTGCCAGCAGTTACCCGGACAGCGTTAACTGCGGGCGAGCGAACACTGAAGCTTTCTTT. Translated, it gives CASSYPDSVNCGRANTEAFF.

On this clonotype: Relative to the germline gene, one junction end is altered; a read error may explain this. The CDR3, as DNA: TGCAGCGTTGTTATGGGGGGGCTGAGAAATGAGCGGTTCTTC. It yields the protein CSVVMGGLRNERFF. The chain combines TRBV29-1 with TRBJ2-1, with a weak D call TRBD2 (7 bases). Germline-derived CDR1 and CDR2 are SQVTM and ANQGSEA. The CDR3 runs to 14 residues.

The V gene is TRBV24-1, the J gene TRBJ1-1; D unclear. CDR1 is KGHDR, CDR2 SFDVKD, per germline. The CDR3 runs 16 residues. Trimming cost V 5 bases and J 2 bases, with 17 bases left between them. The CDR3 nucleotides are TGTGCCACCAGTGGTGATGGTATGGGTGGAAACACTGAAGCTTTCTTT. Its translation is CATSGDGMGGNTEAFF.

The CDR3 DNA follows: TGTGCCAGCAGCCCCTGGGAGCCTAGCTCTGGAAACACCATATATTTT. Its translation: CASSPWEPSSGNTIYF. This chain connects TRBV7-8 to TRBJ1-3; D is ambiguous. The germline gives CDR1 SGHVS, CDR2 FQNEAQ. V shed 5 bases and J shed 0 bases, with 14 bases lying between them. The CDR3 is 16 amino acids.

The genes are TRBV20-1 and TRBJ2-3; a possible D gene is TRBD2 (5 bases). The germline CDR1 and CDR2 sequences are DFQATT and SNEGSKA (reference sequence). CDR3 length: 14 residues. CDR3 amino acids: CSGNHGRGTDTQYF. In nucleotides, the CDR3 is TGCAGCGGGAACCATGGAAGAGGCACAGATACGCAGTATTTT.

The J gene is TRBJ2-2, the V gene TRBV20-1; D possibly corresponds to TRBD2 (6 bases). V lost 5 bases and J lost 3, with 10 bases in between. The CDR3 extends over 13 amino acids. Germline lookup yields CDR1 DFQATT and CDR2 SNEGSKA (reference sequence). CDR3 nucleotide sequence: TGCAGTGCTCGGGACTTCGACACCGGGGAGCTGTTTTTT. It yields the protein CSARDFDTGELFF.

The rearrangement links TRBV12-3 or TRBV12-4 to TRBJ1-5; TRBD1 matches at 7 bases. The CDR3 sequence is 15 residues long. The ends lost 3 bases at V and 4 bases at J; junction bases unmatched: 6. The CDR3 bases are TGTGCCAGCAGTTTTGGAGGGGGCAAAAATCAGCCCCAGCATTTT. Amino acid sequence: CASSFGGGKNQPQHF.

This clonotype was picked up a small number of times. The chain recombines TRBV10-3 with TRBJ2-2, with TRBD2 matching over 11 bases. The junction had 5 bases not matched to a gene; V was cut back by 6 bases and J by 5 bases. The CDR3 length is 15 residues. Per the germline V gene, CDR1 is ENHRY and CDR2 is SYGVKD. The CDR3 DNA follows: TGTGCCATCAGCCAACTAGCGGGGGAGACCGGGGAGCTGTTTTTT. This translates into CAISQLAGETGELFF.

The gene calls are TRBV20-1 and TRBJ2-1; TRBD2 matches at 10 bases. Germline-derived CDR1 and CDR2 are DFQATT and SNEGSKA (reference sequence). CDR3 length: 16 residues. With 4 bases clipped from V and 0 bases from J, the junction kept 6 bases outside the gene matches. The CDR3 nucleotides are TGCAGTGCTATCCACCCTAGCGGGAGCTCCTACAATGAGCAGTTCTTC. The encoded protein is CSAIHPSGSSYNEQFF.

CDR3 sequence (DNA): TGCAGCGTTGGGACTAGCGGGTTGAGCTCCTACAATGAGCAGTTCTTC. Translating it yields CSVGTSGLSSYNEQFF. The rearrangement uses TRBV29-1 and TRBJ2-1, with 11 bases fitting TRBD2. The J segment lost 0 bases and the V segment lost 4 bases, leaving 5 bases of the junction unmatched. The CDR3 is made up of 16 amino acids. CDR1 and CDR2 from the germline V gene are SQVTM and ANQGSEA.

This clonotype was seen a single time. The chain couples TRBV11-2 to TRBJ1-2; D gene unclear. The germline gives CDR1 SGHAT, CDR2 FQNNGV. V dropped 3 bases and J dropped 1 base, with 15 bases sitting between them. The CDR3 extends over 16 amino acids. The CDR3 DNA follows: TGTGCCAGCAGCTTGGAAGGGTCGTTAATTAACTATGGCTACACCTTC. Translation: CASSLEGSLINYGYTF.

The chain uses TRBV7-2 and TRBJ2-7; maybe TRBD1 (6 bases). Germline V lookup: CDR1 SGHTA, CDR2 FQGNSA. This CDR3 has 12 amino acids. The germline V and J ends were trimmed by 5 bases and 6 bases, with 11 bases remaining between them. The CDR3 coding sequence is TGTGCCAGCAGCCCCCAGGGGACCGAGCAGTACTTC. Its translation is CASSPQGTEQYF.